Listed below are T cell receptor beta chains from one sample, sequenced in a study of graft-versus-host responses after intestinal transplantation. The protocol was immunoSEQ multiplex PCR, while the TCRdb copy is restricted to in-frame clones and leaves out a portion. The sample lists 20,000 or so clones, over 75% occurring once. The specimen comprised PBMCs, sampled 14 days after transplant. The receptor source for this set is a human patient who received an intestinal transplant, so some T cells may come from the graft donor. The CDR3 runs from the conserved cysteine through the conserved F or W. D genes are given only for firm matches. Only some rows state a clone size, as once, few, many or a class for expanded clones.

v_call	j_call	d_call	clone_size	cdr3_aa	cdr3_nt
TRBV6-1	TRBJ2-1	.	.	CASSEWRGNEQFF	TGTGCCAGCAGTGAATGGAGGGGGAATGAGCAGTTCTTC
TRBV30	TRBJ1-1	.	.	CAWSVGVGNTEAFF	TGTGCCTGGAGTGTAGGGGTAGGGAACACTGAAGCTTTCTTT
TRBV6-5	TRBJ2-7	.	.	CASSSTASSYEQYF	TGTGCCAGCAGTTCGACCGCCTCCTCCTACGAGCAGTACTTC
TRBV6-5	TRBJ1-1	.	.	CASSYSSLGTEAFF	TGTGCCAGCAGTTACTCGAGTCTAGGAACTGAAGCTTTCTTT
TRBV25-1	TRBJ2-1	.	.	CASSELAPYNEQFF	TGTGCCAGCAGTGAACTAGCGCCCTACAATGAGCAGTTCTTC
TRBV27	TRBJ2-1	.	.	CASSSGLSYNEQFF	TGTGCCAGCAGTTCGGGACTTTCATACAATGAGCAGTTCTTC
TRBV9	TRBJ2-3	TRBD2	.	CASSGLAGDPDTQYF	TGTGCCAGCAGCGGGCTAGCGGGGGACCCAGATACGCAGTATTTT
TRBV4-1	TRBJ1-3	.	once	CASSQDWEPGNTIYF	TGCGCCAGCAGCCAAGACTGGGAGCCTGGAAACACCATATATTTT
TRBV5-1	TRBJ2-3	.	.	CASSLKGGTDTQYF	TGCGCCAGCAGCTTGAAAGGGGGCACAGATACGCAGTATTTT
TRBV6-5	TRBJ1-3	TRBD1	.	CASSYHRGPGNTIYF	TGTGCCAGCAGTTACCACAGGGGTCCCGGAAACACCATATATTTT
TRBV7-9	TRBJ1-4	.	.	CASSPPREQGTEKLFF	TGTGCCAGCAGCCCGCCTCGGGAGCAGGGAACTGAAAAACTGTTTTTT
TRBV18	TRBJ1-1	.	.	CASSAWGGDLSEAFF	TGTGCCAGCTCAGCATGGGGGGGGGATTTGTCTGAAGCTTTCTTT
TRBV27	TRBJ2-7	.	.	CASSTGWGEQYF	TGTGCCAGCAGTACGGGCTGGGGCGAGCAGTACTTC